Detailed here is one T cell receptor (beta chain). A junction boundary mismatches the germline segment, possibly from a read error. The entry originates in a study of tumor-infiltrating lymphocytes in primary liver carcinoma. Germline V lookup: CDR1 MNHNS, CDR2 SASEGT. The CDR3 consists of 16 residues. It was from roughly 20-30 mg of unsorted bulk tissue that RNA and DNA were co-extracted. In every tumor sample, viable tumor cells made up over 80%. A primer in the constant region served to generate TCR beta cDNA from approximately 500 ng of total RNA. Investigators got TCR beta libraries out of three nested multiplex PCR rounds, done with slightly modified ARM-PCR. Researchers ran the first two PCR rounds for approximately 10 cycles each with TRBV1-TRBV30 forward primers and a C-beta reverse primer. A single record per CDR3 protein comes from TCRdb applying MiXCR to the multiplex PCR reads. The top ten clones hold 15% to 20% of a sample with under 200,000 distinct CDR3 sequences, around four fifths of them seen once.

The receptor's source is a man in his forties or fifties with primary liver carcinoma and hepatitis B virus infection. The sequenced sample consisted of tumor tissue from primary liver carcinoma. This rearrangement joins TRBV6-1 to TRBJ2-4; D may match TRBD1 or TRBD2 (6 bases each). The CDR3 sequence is CASSAIGGFGKNIQNF. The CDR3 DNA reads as TGTGCCAGCAGTGCCATAGGGGGGTTTGGCAAAAACATTCAGAACTTC.